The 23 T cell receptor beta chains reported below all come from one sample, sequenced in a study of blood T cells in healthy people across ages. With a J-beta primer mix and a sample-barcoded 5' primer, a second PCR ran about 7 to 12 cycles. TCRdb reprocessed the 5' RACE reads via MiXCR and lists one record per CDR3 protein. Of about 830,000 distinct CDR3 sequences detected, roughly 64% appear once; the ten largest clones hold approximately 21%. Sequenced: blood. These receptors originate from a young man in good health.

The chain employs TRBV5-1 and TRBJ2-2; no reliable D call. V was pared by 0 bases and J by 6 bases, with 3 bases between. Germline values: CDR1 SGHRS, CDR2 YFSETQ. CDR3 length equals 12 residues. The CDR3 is CASSLEPGELFF. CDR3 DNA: TGCGCCAGCAGCTTGGAGCCCGGGGAGCTGTTTTTT.

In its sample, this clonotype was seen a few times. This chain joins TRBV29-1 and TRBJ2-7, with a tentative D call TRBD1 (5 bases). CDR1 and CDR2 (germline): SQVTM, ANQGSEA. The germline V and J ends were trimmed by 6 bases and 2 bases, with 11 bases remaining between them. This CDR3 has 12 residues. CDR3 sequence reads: CSVTDRTYEQYF. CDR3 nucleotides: TGCAGCGTGACAGACAGAACCTACGAGCAGTACTTC.

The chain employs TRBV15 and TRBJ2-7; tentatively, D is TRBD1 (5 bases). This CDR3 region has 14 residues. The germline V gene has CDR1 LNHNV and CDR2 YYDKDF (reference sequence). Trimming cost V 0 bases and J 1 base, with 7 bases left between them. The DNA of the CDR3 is TGTGCCACCAGCAGAGACAGGGTTTCCTACGAGCAGTACTTC. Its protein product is CATSRDRVSYEQYF.

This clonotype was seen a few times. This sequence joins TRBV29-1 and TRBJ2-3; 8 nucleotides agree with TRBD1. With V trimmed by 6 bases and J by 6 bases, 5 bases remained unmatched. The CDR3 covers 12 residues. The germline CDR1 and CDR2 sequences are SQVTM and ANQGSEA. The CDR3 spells CSVDRGSDTQYF. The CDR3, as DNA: TGCAGCGTCGACAGGGGTTCTGATACGCAGTATTTT.

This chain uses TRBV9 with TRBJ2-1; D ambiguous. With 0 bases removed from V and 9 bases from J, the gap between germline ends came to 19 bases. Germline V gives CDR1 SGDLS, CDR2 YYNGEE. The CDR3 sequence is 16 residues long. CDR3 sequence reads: CASSVDIGAPMGEQFF. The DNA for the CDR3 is TGTGCCAGCAGCGTAGATATTGGAGCGCCAATGGGTGAGCAGTTCTTC.

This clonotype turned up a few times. The CDR3, as DNA: TGTGCCAGCAGCGAGACAGGGTATGGGGAGCAGTTCTTC. Amino acids: CASSETGYGEQFF. V gene TRBV9 combines with J gene TRBJ2-1, with 7 bases aligning to TRBD1. Trimming cost V 3 bases and J 10 bases; bases outside gene matches: 7. This CDR3 has 13 amino acids. Germline V gene sequence: CDR1 SGDLS, CDR2 YYNGEE.

CDR3 nucleotide sequence: TGTGCCAGCAGTCCGACTAGCGGGGGCTCAGGCGAGCAGTACTTC. Residues: CASSPTSGGSGEQYF. The V and J genes are TRBV2 and TRBJ2-7; 12 nucleotides agree with TRBD2. The germline V gene has CDR1 SNHLY and CDR2 FYNNEI. The CDR3 sequence is 15 residues long. J lost 6 bases, V lost 5 bases, and 8 bases had no gene match.

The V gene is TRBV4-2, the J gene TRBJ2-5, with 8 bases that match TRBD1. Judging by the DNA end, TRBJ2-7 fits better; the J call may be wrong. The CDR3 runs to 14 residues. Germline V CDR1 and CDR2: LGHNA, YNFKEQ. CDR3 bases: TGTGCCAGCAGCCAGACAGGGGCGATCTACGAGCAGTACTTC. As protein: CASSQTGAIYEQYF.

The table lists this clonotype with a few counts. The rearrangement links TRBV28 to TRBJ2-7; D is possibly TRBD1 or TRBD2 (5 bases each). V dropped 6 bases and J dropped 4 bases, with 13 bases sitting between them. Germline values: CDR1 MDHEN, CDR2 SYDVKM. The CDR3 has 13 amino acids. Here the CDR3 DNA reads TGTGCCAGCAGGGTAGGGACCGCTTACGAGCAGTACTTC. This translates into CASRVGTAYEQYF.

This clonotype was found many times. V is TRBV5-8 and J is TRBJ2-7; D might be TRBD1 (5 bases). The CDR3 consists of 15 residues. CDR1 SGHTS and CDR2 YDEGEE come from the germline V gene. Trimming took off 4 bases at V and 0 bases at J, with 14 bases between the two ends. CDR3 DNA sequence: TGTGCCAGCAGCCGTTACCAGGGCGCCTCCTACGAGCAGTACTTC. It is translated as CASSRYQGASYEQYF.

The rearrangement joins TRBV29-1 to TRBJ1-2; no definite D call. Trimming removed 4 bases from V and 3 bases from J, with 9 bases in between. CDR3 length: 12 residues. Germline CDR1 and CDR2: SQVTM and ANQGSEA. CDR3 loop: CSVVASDYGYTF. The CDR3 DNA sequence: TGCAGCGTTGTAGCCTCGGACTATGGCTACACCTTC.

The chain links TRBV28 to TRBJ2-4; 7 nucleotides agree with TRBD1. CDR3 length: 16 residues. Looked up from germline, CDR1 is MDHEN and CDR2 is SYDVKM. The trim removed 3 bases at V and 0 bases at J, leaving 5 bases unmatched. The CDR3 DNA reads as TGTGCCAGCAGTTTGGCTACAGGGGCAGCCAAAAACATTCAGTACTTC. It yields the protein CASSLATGAAKNIQYF.

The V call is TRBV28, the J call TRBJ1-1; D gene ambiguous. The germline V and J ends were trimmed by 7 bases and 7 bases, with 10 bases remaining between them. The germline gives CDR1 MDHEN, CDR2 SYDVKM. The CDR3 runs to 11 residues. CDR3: CASITPLEAFF. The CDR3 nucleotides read TGTGCCAGCATCACGCCCCTTGAAGCTTTCTTT. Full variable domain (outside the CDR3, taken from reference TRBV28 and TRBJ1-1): DVKVTQSSRYLVKRTGEKVFLECVQDMDHENMFWYRQDPGLGLRLIYFSYDVKMKEKGDIPEGYSVSREKKERFSLILESASTNQTSMYLCASITPLEAFFGQGTRLTVV.

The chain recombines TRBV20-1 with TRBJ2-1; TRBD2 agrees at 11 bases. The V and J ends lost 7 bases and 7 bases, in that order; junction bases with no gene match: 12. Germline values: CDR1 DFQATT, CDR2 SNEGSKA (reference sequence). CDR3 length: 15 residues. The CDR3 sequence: CSVLYVAGGLNEQFF. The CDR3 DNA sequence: TGCAGTGTCTTGTATGTAGCGGGGGGGTTAAATGAGCAGTTCTTC.

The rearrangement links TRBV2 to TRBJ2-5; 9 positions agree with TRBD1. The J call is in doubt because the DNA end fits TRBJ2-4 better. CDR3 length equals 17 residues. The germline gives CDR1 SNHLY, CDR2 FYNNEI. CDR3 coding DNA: TGTGCCAGCAGGTATCCGGGACAGGGTCGAGTTGGGAACATTCAGTACTTC. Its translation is CASRYPGQGRVGNIQYF.

CDR3 DNA sequence: TGTGCCAGCAGTTCCGCGCAGAACAATCAGCCCCAGCATTTT. Protein product: CASSSAQNNQPQHF. The chain joins TRBV27 to TRBJ1-5; no definite D call. The V end lost 4 bases, the J end lost 3 bases, and 10 bases lay between the germline ends. The CDR3 has 14 residues. CDR1 is MNHEY, CDR2 SMNVEV, per germline (reference sequence).

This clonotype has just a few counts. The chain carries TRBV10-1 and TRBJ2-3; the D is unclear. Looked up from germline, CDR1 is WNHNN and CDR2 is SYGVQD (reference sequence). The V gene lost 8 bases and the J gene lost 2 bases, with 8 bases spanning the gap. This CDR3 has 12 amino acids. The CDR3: CASAGYTDTQYF. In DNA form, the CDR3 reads TGCGCCAGCGCCGGCTACACAGATACGCAGTATTTT.

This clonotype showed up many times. CDR3 bases: TGTGCCAGCAGCCTGGGGGGCTATGGCTACACCTTC. Translation: CASSLGGYGYTF. The V and J genes are TRBV7-9 and TRBJ1-2, with a tentative D call TRBD1 (5 bases). Looked up from germline, CDR1 is SEHNR and CDR2 is FQNEAQ (reference sequence). The CDR3 is made up of 12 amino acids. Trimming removed 5 bases at V and 4 bases at J, with 8 bases between.

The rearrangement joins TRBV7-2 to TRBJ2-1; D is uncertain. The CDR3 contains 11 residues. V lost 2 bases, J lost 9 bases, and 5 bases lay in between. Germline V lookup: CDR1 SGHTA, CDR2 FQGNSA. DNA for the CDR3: TGTGCCAGCAGCTTATCGTGTGAGCAGTTCTTC. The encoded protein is CASSLSCEQFF.

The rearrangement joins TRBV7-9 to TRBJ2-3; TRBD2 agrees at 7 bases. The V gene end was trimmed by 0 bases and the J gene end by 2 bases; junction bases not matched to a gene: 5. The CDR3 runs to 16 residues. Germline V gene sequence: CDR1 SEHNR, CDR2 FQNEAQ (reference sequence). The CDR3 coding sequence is TGTGCCAGCAGCTTAGCGGGGGGGACTATCACAGATACGCAGTATTTT. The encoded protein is CASSLAGGTITDTQYF. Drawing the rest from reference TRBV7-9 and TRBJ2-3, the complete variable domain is DTGVSQNPRHKITKRGQNVTFRCDPISEHNRLYWYRQTLGQGPEFLTYFQNEAQLEKSRLLSDRFSAERPKGSFSTLEIQRTEQGDSAMYLCASSLAGGTITDTQYFGPGTRLTVL.

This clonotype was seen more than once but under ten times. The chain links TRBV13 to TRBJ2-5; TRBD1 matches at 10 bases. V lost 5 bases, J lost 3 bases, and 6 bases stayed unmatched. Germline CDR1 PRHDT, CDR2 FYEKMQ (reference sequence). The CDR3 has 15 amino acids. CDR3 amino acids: CASSASGQGKETQYF. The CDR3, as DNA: TGTGCCAGCAGCGCCTCGGGACAGGGGAAAGAGACCCAGTACTTC. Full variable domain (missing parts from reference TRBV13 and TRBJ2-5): AAGVIQSPRHLIKEKRETATLKCYPIPRHDTVYWYQQGPGQDPQFLISFYEKMQSDKGSIPDRFSAQQFSDYHSELNMSSLELGDSALYFCASSASGQGKETQYFGPGTRLLVL.

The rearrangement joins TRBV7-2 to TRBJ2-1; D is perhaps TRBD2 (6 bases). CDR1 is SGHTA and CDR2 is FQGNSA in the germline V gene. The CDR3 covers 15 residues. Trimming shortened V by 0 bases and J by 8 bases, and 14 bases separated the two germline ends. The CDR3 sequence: CASSLASGLLDEQFF. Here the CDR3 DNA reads TGTGCCAGCAGCTTAGCTAGCGGACTGTTGGATGAGCAGTTCTTC.

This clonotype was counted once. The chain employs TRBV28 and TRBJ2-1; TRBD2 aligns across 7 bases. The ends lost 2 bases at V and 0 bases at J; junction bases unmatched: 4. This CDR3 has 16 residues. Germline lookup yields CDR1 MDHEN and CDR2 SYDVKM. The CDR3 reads CASSLAGANSYNEQFF. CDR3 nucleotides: TGTGCCAGCAGTTTAGCGGGAGCTAACTCCTACAATGAGCAGTTCTTC.